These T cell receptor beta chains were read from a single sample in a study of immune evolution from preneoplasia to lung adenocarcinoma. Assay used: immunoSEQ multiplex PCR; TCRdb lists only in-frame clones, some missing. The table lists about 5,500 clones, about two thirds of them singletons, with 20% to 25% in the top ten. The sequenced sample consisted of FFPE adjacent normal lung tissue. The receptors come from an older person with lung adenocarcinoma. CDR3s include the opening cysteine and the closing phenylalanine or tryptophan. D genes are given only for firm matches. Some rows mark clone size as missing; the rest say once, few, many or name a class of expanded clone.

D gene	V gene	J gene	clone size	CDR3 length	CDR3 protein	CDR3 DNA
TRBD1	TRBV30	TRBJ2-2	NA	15	CAWNPTGGYTGELFF	TGTGCCTGGAATCCAACAGGGGGCTACACCGGGGAGCTGTTTTTT
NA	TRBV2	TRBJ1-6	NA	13	CASSETPNSPLHF	TGTGCCAGCAGTGAGACACCAAATTCACCCCTCCACTTT
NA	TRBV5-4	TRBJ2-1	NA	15	CASSFGGGSYNEQFF	TGTGCCAGCAGCTTTGGGGGAGGCTCCTACAATGAGCAGTTCTTC
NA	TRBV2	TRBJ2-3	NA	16	CASSEVGGLGTDTQYF	TGTGCCAGCAGTGAAGTCGGGGGGCTAGGCACAGATACGCAGTATTTT
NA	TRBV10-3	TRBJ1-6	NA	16	CAIRGNEGSYNSPLHF	TGTGCCATCCGTGGGAACGAGGGCTCCTATAATTCACCCCTCCACTTT
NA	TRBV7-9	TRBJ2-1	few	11	CASSWGQEQFF	TGTGCCAGCAGTTGGGGACAAGAGCAGTTCTTC
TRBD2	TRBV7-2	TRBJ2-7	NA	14	CASSLRTSGDEQYF	TGTGCCAGCAGCTTACGGACTAGCGGGGACGAGCAGTACTTC
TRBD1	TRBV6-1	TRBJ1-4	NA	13	CASLGTGGEKLFF	TGTGCCAGCCTCGGGACAGGGGGCGAAAAACTGTTTTTT
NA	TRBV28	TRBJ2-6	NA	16	CASSLEGRSGANVLTF	TGTGCCAGCAGTTTAGAGGGGCGCTCTGGGGCCAACGTCCTGACTTTC
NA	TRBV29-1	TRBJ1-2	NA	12	CSVSRGADGYTF	TGCAGCGTCTCGCGGGGGGCGGATGGCTACACCTTC
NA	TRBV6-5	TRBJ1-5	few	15	CASSYSRGGDQPQHF	TGTGCCAGCAGTTACTCGAGGGGCGGGGATCAGCCCCAGCATTTT
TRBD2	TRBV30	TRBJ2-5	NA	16	CAWSPWERGTQETQYF	TGTGCCTGGAGTCCTTGGGAGCGGGGGACACAAGAGACCCAGTACTTC
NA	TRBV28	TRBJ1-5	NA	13	CASRRGAGQPQHF	TGTGCCAGCAGGAGGGGGGCGGGACAGCCCCAGCATTTT
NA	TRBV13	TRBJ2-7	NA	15	CASSLRAAGPYEQYF	TGTGCCAGCAGCTTACGGGCCGCGGGTCCCTACGAGCAGTACTTC
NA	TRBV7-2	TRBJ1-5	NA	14	CASSFDNSNQPQHF	TGTGCCAGCAGCTTCGACAATAGCAATCAGCCCCAGCATTTT
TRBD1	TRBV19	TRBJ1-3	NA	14	CASMDRGDRNTIYF	TGTGCCAGTATGGACAGGGGCGATCGAAACACCATATATTTT
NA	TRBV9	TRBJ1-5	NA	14	CASSVGAGNQPQHF	TGTGCCAGCAGCGTGGGCGCAGGCAATCAGCCCCAGCATTTT
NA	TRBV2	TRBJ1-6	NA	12	CASSFGNSPLHF	TGTGCCAGCTCCTTTGGGAATTCACCCCTCCACTTT
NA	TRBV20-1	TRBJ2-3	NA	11	CSAQLADTQYF	TGCAGTGCTCAGTTGGCAGATACGCAGTATTTT
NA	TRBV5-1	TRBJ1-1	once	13	CASSLAGAAEAFF	TGCGCCAGCAGCTTGGCGGGGGCGGCTGAAGCTTTCTTT
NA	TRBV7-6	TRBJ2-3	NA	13	CASSRGLEDTQYF	TGTGCCAGCAGCCGTGGTCTGGAAGATACGCAGTATTTT
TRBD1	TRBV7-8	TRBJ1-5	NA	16	CASSLGRTGINQPQHF	TGTGCCAGCAGCTTAGGCAGGACAGGGATCAATCAGCCCCAGCATTTT
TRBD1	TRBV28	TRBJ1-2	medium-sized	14	CASSLLGTDYGYTF	TGTGCCAGCAGTTTGCTAGGGACAGACTATGGCTACACCTTC
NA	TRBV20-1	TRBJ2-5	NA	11	CSARVGETQYF	TGCAGTGCTAGAGTAGGGGAGACCCAGTACTTC
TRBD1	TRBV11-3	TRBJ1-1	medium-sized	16	CASSAGQGEENTEAFF	TGTGCCAGCAGCGCGGGACAGGGTGAGGAGAACACTGAAGCTTTCTTT
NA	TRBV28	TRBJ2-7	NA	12	CASSRTPYEQYF	TGTGCCAGCAGTCGCACCCCCTACGAGCAGTACTTC
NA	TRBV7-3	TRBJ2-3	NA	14	CASSLIGNTDTQYF	TGTGCCAGCAGCTTAATTGGTAACACAGATACGCAGTATTTT
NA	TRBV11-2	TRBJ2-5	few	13	CASSWGGQVMQYF	TGTGCCAGCTCTTGGGGGGGCCAAGTAATGCAGTACTTC
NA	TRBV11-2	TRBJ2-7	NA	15	CASSLGPDSSYEQYF	TGTGCCAGCAGCTTAGGTCCGGACAGCTCCTACGAGCAGTACTTC
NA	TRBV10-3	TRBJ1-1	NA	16	CAISEGAILLNTEAFF	TGTGCCATCAGTGAGGGGGCCATCCTATTGAACACTGAAGCTTTCTTT
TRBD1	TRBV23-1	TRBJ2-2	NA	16	CASSQDRGRDTGELFF	TGCGCCAGCAGTCAAGACAGGGGGCGCGACACCGGGGAGCTGTTTTTT
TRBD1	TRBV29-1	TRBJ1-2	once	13	CSVERPDRYGYTF	TGCAGCGTTGAAAGACCGGACAGGTATGGCTACACCTTC
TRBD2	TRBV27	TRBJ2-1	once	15	CASSPSGPHGNEQFF	TGTGCCAGCAGTCCTAGCGGACCCCACGGGAATGAGCAGTTCTTC
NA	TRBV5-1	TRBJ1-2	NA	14	CASSPEGQNYGYTF	TGCGCCAGCAGCCCCGAGGGGCAGAACTATGGCTACACCTTC
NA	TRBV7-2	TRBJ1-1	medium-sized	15	CASSLEGIWGTEAFF	TGTGCCAGCAGCTTAGAAGGGATTTGGGGCACTGAAGCTTTCTTT
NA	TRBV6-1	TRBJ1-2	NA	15	CATYRMGGDNYGYTF	TGTGCCACCTACCGAATGGGGGGGGATAACTATGGCTACACCTTC
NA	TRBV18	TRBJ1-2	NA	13	CASSPLLGSGYTF	TGTGCCAGCTCACCATTATTGGGTAGTGGCTACACCTTC
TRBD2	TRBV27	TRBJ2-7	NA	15	CASSSPSGGSYEQYF	TGTGCCAGCAGTTCCCCTAGCGGGGGCTCCTACGAGCAGTACTTC
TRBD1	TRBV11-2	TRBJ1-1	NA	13	CASSFDRDFEAFF	TGTGCCAGCAGCTTTGACAGGGACTTCGAAGCTTTCTTT
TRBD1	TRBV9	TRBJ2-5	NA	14	CASSVGDSRKTQYF	TGTGCCAGCAGCGTGGGGGACAGTCGAAAGACCCAGTACTTC
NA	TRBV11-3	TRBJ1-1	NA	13	CASSYDGNTEAFF	TGTGCCAGCAGTTACGACGGCAACACTGAAGCTTTCTTT
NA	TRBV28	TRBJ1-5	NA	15	CASSTGTMGNQPQHF	TGTGCCAGCAGTACCGGGACAATGGGCAATCAGCCCCAGCATTTT
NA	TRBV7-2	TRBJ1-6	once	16	CASSLEGGVSSSPLHF	TGTGCCAGCAGCTTAGAGGGGGGGGTATCAAGTTCACCCCTTCACTTT
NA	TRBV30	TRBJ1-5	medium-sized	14	CAWRGEASNQPQHF	TGTGCCTGGAGGGGGGAAGCTTCCAATCAGCCCCAGCATTTT
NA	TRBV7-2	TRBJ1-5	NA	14	CASSLESSNQPQHF	TGTGCCAGCAGCTTAGAGTCCAGCAATCAGCCCCAGCATTTT
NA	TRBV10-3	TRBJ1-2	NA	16	CAISSFTGFANYGYTF	TGTGCCATCAGTTCATTTACAGGTTTCGCTAACTATGGCTACACCTTC
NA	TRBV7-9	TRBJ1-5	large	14	CASSLGQDFEPQHF	TGTGCCAGCAGCTTAGGCCAGGACTTCGAACCCCAGCATTTT
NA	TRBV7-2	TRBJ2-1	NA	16	CASSSRFGSGDNEQFF	TGTGCCAGCAGCTCCCGATTTGGTTCGGGTGACAATGAGCAGTTCTTC
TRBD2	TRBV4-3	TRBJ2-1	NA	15	CASSQEERGGREQFF	TGCGCCAGCAGCCAAGAGGAGCGGGGGGGCCGAGAGCAGTTCTTC
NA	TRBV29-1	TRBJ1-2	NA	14	CSVEEDEGIYGYTF	TGCAGCGTTGAAGAAGACGAGGGAATCTATGGCTACACCTTC
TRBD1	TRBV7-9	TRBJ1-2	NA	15	CAGHTGGRLNYGYTF	TGTGCCGGGCATACAGGGGGAAGACTTAACTATGGCTACACCTTC
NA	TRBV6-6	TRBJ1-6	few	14	CASSAVRDNSPLHF	TGTGCCAGCAGTGCCGTTCGGGATAATTCACCCCTCCACTTT
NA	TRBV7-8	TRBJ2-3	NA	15	CASSVPGPSEDTQYF	TGTGCCAGCAGCGTCCCGGGGCCTAGTGAGGATACGCAGTATTTT
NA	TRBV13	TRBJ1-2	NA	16	CASSLGGGASNYGYTF	TGTGCCAGCAGCTTAGGGGGGGGCGCATCGAACTATGGCTACACCTTC
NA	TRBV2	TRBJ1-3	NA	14	CASRELISGNTIYF	TGTGCCAGTCGGGAGCTGATCTCTGGAAACACCATATATTTT
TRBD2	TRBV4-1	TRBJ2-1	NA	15	CASSQVAGDYNEQFF	TGCGCCAGCAGCCAAGTGGCGGGGGATTACAATGAGCAGTTCTTC
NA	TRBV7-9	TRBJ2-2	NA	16	CASSLAYSKNTGELFF	TGTGCCAGCAGCTTAGCTTACTCGAAGAACACCGGGGAGCTGTTTTTT
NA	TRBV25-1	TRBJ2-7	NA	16	CASSELGRAGAYEQYF	TGTGCCAGCAGTGAATTGGGGAGAGCCGGAGCCTACGAGCAGTACTTC